This T cell receptor beta chain was sequenced for a study of blood T cell repertoires in COVID-19. Germline V lookup: CDR1 SGHAT, CDR2 FQNNGV. This CDR3 contains 15 residues. The J segment lost 3 bases and the V segment lost 5 bases, leaving 3 bases of the junction unmatched. In the original processing: Quantification of nucleated cells was approximated via reference gene primer amplification. Clones were read by immunoSEQ multiplex PCR, and TCRdb kept only the in-frame ones, dropping some. V and J calls plus clone size are reproduced from that table; the DNA served to infer D and trimming. The table includes around 250,000 clones, 85% detected once.

This receptor was identified in a man between 50 and 59 years old with active or convalescent COVID-19. This chain joins TRBV11-2 and TRBJ2-1, with TRBD2 matching over 11 bases. Sequenced sample: peripheral blood. The CDR3 region is CASSLTSGGYNEQFF. In DNA, the CDR3 is TGTGCCAGCAGCCTTACTAGCGGGGGCTACAATGAGCAGTTCTTC. The complete variable domain, with remaining parts taken from reference TRBV11-2 and TRBJ2-1, reads EAGVAQSPRYKIIEKRQSVAFWCNPISGHATLYWYQQILGQGPKLLIQFQNNGVVDDSQLPKDRFSAERLKGVDSTLKIQPAKLEDSAVYLCASSLTSGGYNEQFFGPGTRLTVL.